This T cell receptor (beta chain) emerged from a study of T cells in Graves' hyperthyroidism and ophthalmopathy. Authors of the study amplified TCR beta CDR3 regions from RNA transcripts. HTBI primers were used for first-round RT-PCR of the TCR CDR3. TCRdb used MiXCR to reprocess the multiplex PCR reads, holding one entry per CDR3 protein. The sample carries some 700,000 distinct CDR3 sequences, roughly 17% recorded once. Looked up from germline, CDR1 is SGHVS and CDR2 is FQNEAQ. CDR3 size: 14 residues. V shed 2 bases, J shed 3 bases, and the junction held 3 bases outside the gene matches. The source of this sequence is a man aged 50-60 years with Graves' hyperthyroidism. The sample comprised blood. The chain couples TRBV7-8 to TRBJ2-5, with 7 bases fitting TRBD2. CDR3 sequence reads: CASSLSTSEETQYF. The CDR3 region has the DNA TGTGCCAGCAGCTTATCCACTAGCGAAGAGACCCAGTACTTC. Drawing the rest from reference TRBV7-8 and TRBJ2-5, the complete variable domain is GAGVSQSPRYKVAKRGQDVALRCDPISGHVSLFWYQQALGQGPEFLTYFQNEAQLDKSGLPSDRFFAERPEGSVSTLKIQRTQQEDSAVYLCASSLSTSEETQYFGPGTRLLVL.